The 20 T cell receptor beta chains below all came from one sample that was sequenced in a study of shared T cell receptors in the human thymus. Clones were read by immunoSEQ multiplex PCR, and TCRdb kept only the in-frame ones, dropping some. The table lists around 340,000 clones, around 93% of them singletons. The material sequenced was thymocytes. The receptors originated from a human donor.

This chain joins TRBV9 and TRBJ2-3; D unclear. V was clipped by 4 bases and J by 4 bases, with 13 bases between them. Per germline, CDR1 SGDLS and CDR2 YYNGEE. This CDR3 region has 14 residues. The CDR3 protein is CASSPSAGPDTQYF. CDR3 bases: TGTGCCAGCAGCCCTTCCGCCGGCCCAGATACGCAGTATTTT. The full variable domain, rest sourced from reference TRBV9 and TRBJ2-3, is DSGVTQTPKHLITATGQRVTLRCSPRSGDLSVYWYQQSLDQGLQFLIQYYNGEERAKGNILERFSAQQFPDLHSELNLSSLELGDSALYFCASSPSAGPDTQYFGPGTRLTVL.

The V and J genes are TRBV27 and TRBJ2-7; TRBD2 matches at 8 bases. This CDR3 is built from 15 residues. In germline, CDR1 is MNHEY, CDR2 SMNVEV (reference sequence). V was clipped by 8 bases and J by 0 bases; unmatched bases: 9. The CDR3 region is CASATRGGSSYEQYF. For the CDR3, the DNA is TGTGCCAGCGCCACACGGGGGGGTAGCTCCTACGAGCAGTACTTC.

V gene TRBV19 combines with J gene TRBJ1-3; no firm D call. Trimming removed 5 bases from V and 3 bases from J, with 2 bases in between. CDR3 length: 11 amino acids. In germline, CDR1 is LNHDA, CDR2 SQIVND (reference sequence). DNA for the CDR3: TGTGCCAGTAGTCGTGGAAACACCATATATTTT. This gives the protein CASSRGNTIYF.

The rearrangement joins TRBV11-3 to TRBJ2-3; the D gene is possibly TRBD1 (5 bases). With 5 bases removed from V and 1 base from J, the gap between germline ends came to 10 bases. The CDR3 loop spans 14 amino acids. In germline, CDR1 is SGHNT, CDR2 YENEEA. This chain's CDR3 is CASSPGQGTDTQYF. DNA for the CDR3: TGTGCCAGCAGCCCCGGACAAGGCACAGATACGCAGTATTTT.

V usage is TRBV7-2 and J usage is TRBJ2-1; 11 nucleotides match TRBD2. This CDR3 has 17 residues. Germline V gene lookup returns CDR1 SGHTA and CDR2 FQGNSA. The trim removed 3 bases at V and 8 bases at J, leaving 12 bases unmatched. The CDR3 loop reads CASSLGGTSGSADEQFF. In nucleotides, the CDR3 is TGTGCCAGCAGCTTGGGGGGAACTAGCGGGAGTGCTGATGAGCAGTTCTTC. The full variable domain, in which reference TRBV7-2 and TRBJ2-1 provide the parts outside the CDR3, is GAGVSQSPSNKVTEKGKDVELRCDPISGHTALYWYRQSLGQGLEFLIYFQGNSAPDKSGLPSDRFSAERTGGSVSTLTIQRTQQEDSAVYLCASSLGGTSGSADEQFFGPGTRLTVL.

The V gene is TRBV7-2, the J gene TRBJ2-2, with TRBD1 as a possible D gene (6 bases). Germline CDR1 reads SGHTA; CDR2 reads FQGNSA. Trimming pared 5 bases from V and 1 base from J, leaving 20 bases between. The CDR3 has 18 amino acids. CDR3 sequence: CASSRPPTGPGNTGELFF. CDR3 bases: TGTGCCAGCAGCCGACCACCAACAGGGCCGGGGAACACCGGGGAGCTGTTTTTT.

This chain links TRBV25-1 with TRBJ1-1; D may be TRBD1 (5 bases). Germline-derived CDR1 and CDR2 are MGHDK and SYGVNS. The CDR3 length is 15 residues. Trimming cost V 6 bases and J 1 base, with 15 bases left between them. The CDR3 DNA follows: TGTGCCAGCAGCCCTTCGACGACAGCGAACACTGAAGCTTTCTTT. This translates into CASSPSTTANTEAFF.

CDR3 bases: TGTGCCAGCAGTCAAAAAGGGACCGAAGGGAATGAGCAGTTCTTC. Encoded protein: CASSQKGTEGNEQFF. This chain uses TRBV2 with TRBJ2-1; D may match TRBD1 or TRBD2 (5 bases each). Germline V CDR1 and CDR2: SNHLY, FYNNEI. CDR3 length: 15 residues. V lost 5 bases and J lost 7, with 18 bases in between.

V gene TRBV19 combines with J gene TRBJ1-2, with D perhaps TRBD1 (6 bases). V lost 4 bases to trimming and J lost 4 bases, with 13 bases between them. The CDR3 is 14 residues long. The germline CDR1 and CDR2 sequences are LNHDA and SQIVND (reference sequence). CDR3 DNA: TGTGCCAGTAGTACGACGACAGGATCCTATGGCTACACCTTC. It encodes CASSTTTGSYGYTF. Using reference TRBV19 and TRBJ1-2 for the parts outside the CDR3, the full variable domain is DGGITQSPKYLFRKEGQNVTLSCEQNLNHDAMYWYRQDPGQGLRLIYYSQIVNDFQKGDIAEGYSVSREKKESFPLTVTSAQKNPTAFYLCASSTTTGSYGYTFGSGTRLTVV.

The V and J genes are TRBV7-6 and TRBJ2-1; no clear D. V was trimmed by 3 bases and J by 5 bases, leaving 17 bases between them. CDR3 length equals 16 residues. CDR1 is SGHVS, CDR2 FNYEAQ, per germline. Here the CDR3 reads CASSFSVAQTDNEQFF. CDR3 coding DNA: TGTGCCAGCAGCTTTTCCGTAGCCCAAACCGACAATGAGCAGTTCTTC. The variable domain in full, completed from reference TRBV7-6 and TRBJ2-1, reads GAGVSQSPRYKVTKRGQDVALRCDPISGHVSLYWYRQALGQGPEFLTYFNYEAQQDKSGLPNDRFSAERPEGSISTLTIQRTEQRDSAMYRCASSFSVAQTDNEQFFGPGTRLTVL.

This chain links TRBV5-8 with TRBJ1-5; 7 positions agree with TRBD1. The CDR3 runs to 15 residues. The germline V gene has CDR1 SGHTS and CDR2 YDEGEE. With V trimmed by 4 bases and J by 7 bases, 11 bases remained unmatched. The CDR3 spells CASSGERQGGQPQHF. The CDR3 DNA sequence: TGTGCCAGCAGCGGCGAGAGGCAGGGGGGCCAGCCCCAGCATTTT.

Note on this clone: Germline and junction disagree at one end, which may indicate a read error. The chain couples TRBV7-9 to TRBJ2-7; either TRBD1 or TRBD2 may fit D (5 bases each). This CDR3 region has 17 residues. The germline gives CDR1 SEHNR, CDR2 FQNEAQ (reference sequence). The DNA for the CDR3 is TGTGCCAGCAGCCAGCTAGGGGAGATAGGACCCTCCGACGAGCAGTACTTC. It yields the protein CASSQLGEIGPSDEQYF.

The rearrangement uses TRBV9 and TRBJ2-3, with 12 bases identical to TRBD2. The trim removed 3 bases at V and 4 bases at J, leaving 12 bases unmatched. Per germline, CDR1 SGDLS and CDR2 YYNGEE. CDR3 length: 18 amino acids. This CDR3 is CASSGRRTSGTLSDTQYF. CDR3 DNA sequence: TGTGCCAGCAGCGGCCGAAGGACTAGCGGGACCCTTTCAGATACGCAGTATTTT.

This chain joins TRBV5-6 and TRBJ2-7; the D gene is possibly TRBD1 (7 bases). CDR1 is SGHDT, CDR2 YYEEEE, per germline. The CDR3 is made up of 15 amino acids. With 0 bases removed from V and 1 base from J, the gap between germline ends came to 11 bases. CDR3 residues: CASSLGGDSSYEQYF. The CDR3 DNA follows: TGTGCCAGCAGCTTGGGCGGGGACAGTTCCTACGAGCAGTACTTC.

The chain is built from TRBV27 and TRBJ2-7; D call uncertain. Germline V gene sequence: CDR1 MNHEY, CDR2 SMNVEV (reference sequence). V was trimmed by 2 bases and J by 2 bases, leaving 13 bases between them. The CDR3 spans 15 residues. The CDR3, as DNA: TGTGCCAGCAGTTTAAAGAGAGGAACGCCCTACGAGCAGTACTTC. Encoded protein: CASSLKRGTPYEQYF.

The V and J genes are TRBV5-1 and TRBJ2-5; D is tentatively TRBD1 or TRBD2 (5 bases each). Trimming pared 4 bases from V and 5 bases from J, leaving 12 bases between. The CDR3 is 13 amino acids. The V gene's germline CDR1 is SGHRS and CDR2 YFSETQ. This CDR3 reads CASSKRDEETQYF. The CDR3 DNA follows: TGCGCCAGCAGCAAAAGGGACGAGGAGACCCAGTACTTC.

CDR3 in amino acids: CASSGTDRASGNTIYF. The CDR3, as DNA: TGTGCCAGCAGTGGTACGGACAGAGCCTCTGGAAACACCATATATTTT. The chain couples TRBV27 to TRBJ1-3; a weak D match, TRBD1 (6 bases). CDR1 is MNHEY and CDR2 is SMNVEV in the germline V gene (reference sequence). There are 16 residues in the CDR3. Trimming shortened V by 5 bases and J by 0 bases, and 14 bases separated the two germline ends.

The chain combines TRBV4-2 with TRBJ2-1, with 9 nucleotides matching TRBD2. The CDR3 consists of 17 residues. With 0 bases clipped from V and 9 bases from J, the junction kept 12 bases outside the gene matches. The V gene's germline CDR1 is LGHNA and CDR2 YNFKEQ. CDR3 nucleotides: TGTGCCAGCAGCCAAGATAGTCCGCTAGCGGGAAAGAGTGAGCAGTTCTTC. Protein product: CASSQDSPLAGKSEQFF.

The chain has TRBV4-2 and TRBJ2-2; D is perhaps TRBD2 (6 bases). Deletions cut 1 base from V and 5 bases from J, with 20 bases between. CDR1 and CDR2 from the germline V gene are LGHNA and YNFKEQ. The CDR3 is 18 amino acids. The CDR3: CASSQGGRGAGLTGELFF. DNA for the CDR3: TGTGCCAGCAGCCAAGGGGGTAGGGGAGCGGGTCTGACCGGGGAGCTGTTTTTT.

A single count supports this clone. The V gene is TRBV27, the J gene TRBJ2-1; a possible D gene is TRBD2 (6 bases). CDR1 MNHEY and CDR2 SMNVEV come from the germline V gene (reference sequence). The CDR3 totals 14 residues. The ends were cut back, 0 bases at V and 6 bases at J, with 9 bases in the middle. CDR3 residues: CASSLSLATNEQFF. In DNA, the CDR3 is TGTGCCAGCAGTTTATCGCTAGCGACCAATGAGCAGTTCTTC.